This is a list of T cell receptor beta chains from one sample in a study of shared clonotypes between healthy human individuals. The method was immunoSEQ multiplex PCR; TCRdb's version includes in-frame clones alone and lacks a portion of them. The repertoire holds around 2.1 million clones, with about 92% as singletons. The sequencing input was naive CD8+ T cells from PBMCs. The receptors here all came from a man between 18 and 29 years old in good health. Some clones in this sample may be carry-over from other donors' samples. Both conserved end residues are part of each CDR3. A D gene is named only where the DNA matches it firmly. Clone sizes are given selectively: once, few, many, or a class where the clone is expanded.

V gene	D gene	J gene	clone size	CDR3 DNA	CDR3 protein
TRBV28	-	TRBJ1-5	-	TGTGCCAGCAGTGGGCACAATAGCAATCAGCCCCAGCATTTT	CASSGHNSNQPQHF
TRBV6-6	-	TRBJ2-1	-	TGTGCCAGCACCCTCACGGCCTCGGGGAAGCAGTTCTTC	CASTLTASGKQFF
TRBV7-9	-	TRBJ2-3	-	TGTGCCAGCAGCTTAGGATGGGAAACTAGCACAGATACGCAGTATTTT	CASSLGWETSTDTQYF
TRBV28	TRBD1	TRBJ2-5	-	TGTGCCAGCAGTTTAACGCGACAGGGGCTAGAGACCCAGTACTTC	CASSLTRQGLETQYF
TRBV4-1	TRBD1	TRBJ1-4	-	TGCGCCAGCAGCCAAGAGCCCCAGGGGACAGTTTCAACTAATGAAAAACTGTTTTTT	CASSQEPQGTVSTNEKLFF
TRBV15	-	TRBJ1-2	-	TGTGCCACCAGCAGGGACGGACAAAACCTCTATGGCTACACCTTC	CATSRDGQNLYGYTF
TRBV2	-	TRBJ2-1	-	TGTGCCAGCAGTGATTTTGAGCAGTTCTTC	CASSDFEQFF
TRBV16	-	TRBJ1-1	-	TGTGCCAGCAGCCGTTTACCCACTGAAGCTTTCTTT	CASSRLPTEAFF
TRBV29-1	TRBD2	TRBJ2-3	once	TGCAGCGTTGACTGGACTAGCGGGAGGGCTAGTAATACGCAGTATTTT	CSVDWTSGRASNTQYF
TRBV9	TRBD1	TRBJ2-6	once	TGTGCCAGCAGCGGAGACCCCGGACAGGGCCTTACCTCTGGGGCCAACGTCCTGACTTTC	CASSGDPGQGLTSGANVLTF
TRBV9	-	TRBJ2-3	-	TGTGCCAGCAGCCCGTCAGGGCGCCTCACAGATACGCAGTATTTT	CASSPSGRLTDTQYF
TRBV6-6	-	TRBJ1-2	-	TGTGCCAGCAGTTATAGGCCGGGGACTAACTATGGCTACACCTTC	CASSYRPGTNYGYTF
TRBV6-1	TRBD2	TRBJ2-7	-	TGTGCCAGCAGCACGAGCGGGAGGGCCTACGAGCAGTACTTC	CASSTSGRAYEQYF
TRBV19	TRBD1	TRBJ1-5	-	TGTGCCAGTAGTATGCGGCAGGGGGTTCAGCCCCAGCATTTT	CASSMRQGVQPQHF
TRBV27	-	TRBJ2-1	-	TGTGCCAGCTCGCCTGGGAGTCAAGAGCAGTTCTTC	CASSPGSQEQFF
TRBV27	-	TRBJ2-7	-	TGTGCCAGCAGTTCGTCGTGGGAGCAGTACTTC	CASSSSWEQYF
TRBV2	TRBD1	TRBJ2-7	-	TGTGCCAGCAGTGAAGGTGGACAGGGGCTCTACGAGCAGTACTTC	CASSEGGQGLYEQYF
TRBV19	-	TRBJ2-7	-	TGTGCCAGTAGTATAGCTTCCCAGGGTGACGAGCAGTACTTC	CASSIASQGDEQYF
TRBV27	TRBD2	TRBJ2-7	-	TGTGCCAGCTTCTTGAAAGCGGGATCCGCCTACGAGCAGTACTTC	CASFLKAGSAYEQYF
TRBV7-9	-	TRBJ2-3	-	TGTGCCAGCAGCTTTCCCGGGGGCGCGGGTTCAGATACGCAGTATTTT	CASSFPGGAGSDTQYF
TRBV28	TRBD1	TRBJ2-7	-	TGTGCCAGCAGTAGCAACCTCGGACAGGGGGGTTACGAGCAGTACTTC	CASSSNLGQGGYEQYF
TRBV9	-	TRBJ2-1	-	TGTGCCAGCAGCGTAGGGGGCAGGGCAGGTTACAATGAGCAGTTCTTC	CASSVGGRAGYNEQFF
TRBV27	TRBD1	TRBJ1-1	-	TGTGCCAGCAGGGGAAGGCAGGGGGCGCCCACTGAAGCTTTCTTT	CASRGRQGAPTEAFF
TRBV11-2	-	TRBJ1-1	-	TGTGCCAGCAGCCCACCCGGGGGGGCGGAAACTGAAGCTTTCTTT	CASSPPGGAETEAFF
TRBV29-1	-	TRBJ1-1	-	TGCAGCGTTGAGTATTCGGACACTGAAGCTTTCTTT	CSVEYSDTEAFF
TRBV5-5	-	TRBJ1-2	-	TGTGCCAGCAGTTGGGCGGATAACTATGGCTACACCTTC	CASSWADNYGYTF
TRBV7-9	-	TRBJ1-5	few	TGTGCCAGCAGCGGGGCTGAGTTCGGCTATCAGCCCCAGCATTTT	CASSGAEFGYQPQHF
TRBV7-2	-	TRBJ1-1	-	TGTGCCAGCACCTGGGAGGAGGGGACCACTGAAGCTTTCTTT	CASTWEEGTTEAFF
TRBV11-3	TRBD1	TRBJ2-5	-	TGTGCCAGCTCGAAAGACAGGGTGCAAGAGACCCAGTACTTC	CASSKDRVQETQYF
TRBV28	-	TRBJ1-1	-	TGTGCCAGCAGTTTATCCAGCGAAGCTTTCTTT	CASSLSSEAFF
TRBV27	-	TRBJ2-7	once	TGTGCCAGCACCACCTCGGGGCACGAGCAGTACTTC	CASTTSGHEQYF
TRBV29-1	TRBD2	TRBJ2-1	-	TGCAGCGTTGAGGGTCTGACTAGCGGGAGTTACAATGAGCAGTTCTTC	CSVEGLTSGSYNEQFF
TRBV5-6	-	TRBJ1-2	-	TGTGCCAGCAGCCCGAACAGGGATTTCTATGGCTACACCTTC	CASSPNRDFYGYTF
TRBV28	-	TRBJ2-1	-	TGTGCCAGCAGTTTAGTCAGTTACAATGAGCAGTTCTTC	CASSLVSYNEQFF
TRBV7-9	-	TRBJ2-5	-	TGTGCCAGCAGCTTAGCGGGAGGGACCCAGTACTTC	CASSLAGGTQYF
TRBV7-6	TRBD2	TRBJ2-3	-	TGTGCCAGCAGCTGGGAGAGGGGTTCGGCTAGCGGGAATACAGATACGCAGTATTTT	CASSWERGSASGNTDTQYF
TRBV9	-	TRBJ1-4	-	TGTGCCAGCAGCGTAGCTGGGGGACGGGTCGAAAAACTGTTTTTT	CASSVAGGRVEKLFF
TRBV11-2	TRBD2	TRBJ2-1	-	TGTGCCAGCAGCTTAGATTTAGCGGGAGTCCACAATGAGCAGTTCTTC	CASSLDLAGVHNEQFF
TRBV6-1	TRBD1	TRBJ1-2	-	TGTGCCAGCAGTGAAGCGACAGGGGGCGGCTATGGCTACACCTTC	CASSEATGGGYGYTF